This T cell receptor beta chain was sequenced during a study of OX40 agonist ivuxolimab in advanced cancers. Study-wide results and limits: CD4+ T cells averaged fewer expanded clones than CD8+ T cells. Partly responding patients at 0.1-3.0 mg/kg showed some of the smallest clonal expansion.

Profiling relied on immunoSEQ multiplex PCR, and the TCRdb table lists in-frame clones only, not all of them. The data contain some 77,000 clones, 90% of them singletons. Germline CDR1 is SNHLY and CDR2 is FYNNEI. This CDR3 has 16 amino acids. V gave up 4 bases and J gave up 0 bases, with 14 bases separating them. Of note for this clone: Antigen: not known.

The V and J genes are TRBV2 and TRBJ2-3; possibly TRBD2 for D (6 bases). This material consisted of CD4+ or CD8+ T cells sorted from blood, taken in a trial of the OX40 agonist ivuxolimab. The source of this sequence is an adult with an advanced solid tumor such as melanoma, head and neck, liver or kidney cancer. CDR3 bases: TGTGCCAGCAGTGCCGGGGGAACCTTTAGCACAGATACGCAGTATTTT. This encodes CASSAGGTFSTDTQYF.